A single sample is the source of the 30 T cell receptor beta chains below, sequenced in a study of blood T cell repertoires in COVID-19. Produced via immunoSEQ multiplex PCR; TCRdb's table is partial and in-frame only. The sample carries about 38,000 clones, around 95% recorded once. Sequenced material: peripheral blood. These receptors came from a human donor with active COVID-19. The donor label of this sample is uncertain.

V and J are TRBV24-1 and TRBJ2-7; TRBD2 is a possible D gene (6 bases). V dropped 4 bases and J dropped 3 bases, with 12 bases sitting between them. This CDR3 contains 14 residues. Germline values: CDR1 KGHDR, CDR2 SFDVKD. CDR3 in amino acids: CATSDRGSVYEQYF. CDR3 nucleotide sequence: TGTGCCACCAGTGACCGGGGGTCAGTCTACGAGCAGTACTTC.

The V call is TRBV2, the J call TRBJ2-2, with 7 bases fitting TRBD1. V dropped 4 bases and J dropped 0; count of bases not matched to a gene: 5. The CDR3 spans 16 residues. Germline values: CDR1 SNHLY, CDR2 FYNNEI. For the CDR3, the DNA is TGTGCCAGCAGTGCGCGACAGGGCGCGAACACCGGGGAGCTGTTTTTT. Protein sequence: CASSARQGANTGELFF.

This chain links TRBV3-1 (or the pseudogene TRBV3-2) with TRBJ1-4; 7 bases fit TRBD1. With 1 base clipped from V and 8 bases from J, the junction kept 10 bases outside the gene matches. The germline gives CDR1 LGHDT, CDR2 YNNKEL (reference sequence). This CDR3 region has 16 residues. The CDR3 bases are TGTGCCAGCAGCCAAGTGGTAGGGGGCGCGCGGGAAAAACTGTTTTTT. It yields the protein CASSQVVGGAREKLFF.

The chain joins TRBV10-3 to TRBJ2-5; 9 nucleotides align to TRBD2. The J segment lost 4 bases and the V segment lost 6 bases, leaving 18 bases of the junction unmatched. The CDR3 consists of 18 residues. Germline values: CDR1 ENHRY, CDR2 SYGVKD. This CDR3 is CAISGGRIAGVLGETQYF. The CDR3 coding sequence is TGTGCCATCAGCGGTGGGAGGATAGCGGGAGTTTTAGGAGAGACCCAGTACTTC.

V is TRBV6-5 and J is TRBJ2-2; 7 bases map to TRBD1. Germline V gene lookup returns CDR1 MNHEY and CDR2 SVGAGI. V was clipped by 2 bases and J by 5 bases; unmatched bases: 5. The CDR3 runs to 15 residues. The DNA of the CDR3 is TGTGCCAGCAGTTACGACAGGGCAGCGACCGGGGAGCTGTTTTTT. It translates to CASSYDRAATGELFF.

The chain links TRBV7-2 to TRBJ2-1; D not resolved. Per the germline V gene, CDR1 is SGHTA and CDR2 is FQGNSA. Trimming stripped 5 bases from V and 6 bases from J, with 14 bases between. The CDR3 contains 14 residues. CDR3 DNA sequence: TGTGCCAGCAGCCAAACACAAATCCCCAATGAGCAGTTCTTC. Its protein product is CASSQTQIPNEQFF.

The rearrangement links TRBV9 to TRBJ1-2; D not resolved. V was shortened by 3 bases and J by 8 bases, with 11 bases between the two germline ends. CDR3 length equals 12 residues. Per the germline V gene, CDR1 is SGDLS and CDR2 is YYNGEE. The CDR3 spells CASSGGFGGYTF. In DNA, the CDR3 is TGTGCCAGCAGCGGAGGTTTCGGAGGCTACACCTTC.

The chain joins TRBV5-1 to TRBJ2-3; 9 nucleotides match TRBD2. Trimming at V came to 0 bases and at J to 1 base, leaving 6 bases not matched to a gene. This CDR3 has 17 amino acids. CDR1 SGHRS and CDR2 YFSETQ come from the germline V gene. CDR3 in DNA: TGCGCCAGCAGCTTGGGGGCCTCTAGCGGGGGCACAGATACGCAGTATTTT. Residues: CASSLGASSGGTDTQYF.

CDR3 DNA sequence: TGTGCCAGCAGTTTACGCACACCCTACGAGCAGTACTTC. It codes for CASSLRTPYEQYF. The chain joins TRBV28 to TRBJ2-7; D not certain. Trimming pared 2 bases from V and 2 bases from J, leaving 7 bases between. CDR3 size: 13 residues. Germline CDR1 MDHEN, CDR2 SYDVKM.

The V gene is TRBV6-5, the J gene TRBJ1-3; D is possibly TRBD1 (6 bases). Germline CDR1 is MNHEY and CDR2 is SVGAGI. The CDR3 runs 14 residues. V gave up 5 bases and J gave up 4 bases, with 12 bases separating them. The CDR3 DNA follows: TGTGCCAGCAGTCGGTCCGGGACAGGAAACACCATATATTTT. Residues: CASSRSGTGNTIYF.

The chain carries TRBV19 and TRBJ2-1; possibly TRBD1 for D (6 bases). Germline CDR1 LNHDA, CDR2 SQIVND (reference sequence). This CDR3 comprises 17 residues. V lost 4 bases, J lost 2 bases, and 18 bases lay in between. CDR3 amino acids: CASSTPGFRGTYNEQFF. The CDR3 DNA follows: TGTGCCAGTAGTACTCCCGGTTTTAGGGGGACCTACAATGAGCAGTTCTTC.

The rearrangement links TRBV20-1 to TRBJ2-3, with 8 bases that match TRBD1. CDR1 is DFQATT and CDR2 is SNEGSKA in the germline V gene (reference sequence). The CDR3 totals 15 residues. V was clipped by 3 bases and J by 3 bases; unmatched bases: 8. Written as DNA, the CDR3 is TGCAGTGCTAGTATAAGGACAGGGAATACAGATACGCAGTATTTT. It encodes CSASIRTGNTDTQYF.

This sequence joins TRBV9 and TRBJ2-2; 7 positions agree with TRBD2. The junction had 6 bases not matched to a gene; V was cut back by 0 bases and J by 4 bases. Looked up from germline, CDR1 is SGDLS and CDR2 is YYNGEE. This CDR3 spans 16 amino acids. CDR3 DNA sequence: TGTGCCAGCAGCGTAGCGGGGGGTGGAACCACCGGGGAGCTGTTTTTT. Protein: CASSVAGGGTTGELFF.

This chain links TRBV28 with TRBJ2-7; the match to TRBD2 covers 9 bases. V shed 5 bases, J shed 0 bases, and the junction held 8 bases outside the gene matches. This CDR3 contains 16 residues. Per germline, CDR1 MDHEN and CDR2 SYDVKM. CDR3 coding DNA: TGTGCCAGCAGTCGACCGGGACTAGCCGCCTCCTACGAGCAGTACTTC. This gives the protein CASSRPGLAASYEQYF. Drawing the rest from reference TRBV28 and TRBJ2-7, the complete variable domain is DVKVTQSSRYLVKRTGEKVFLECVQDMDHENMFWYRQDPGLGLRLIYFSYDVKMKEKGDIPEGYSVSREKKERFSLILESASTNQTSMYLCASSRPGLAASYEQYFGPGTRLTVT.

The chain links TRBV23-1 to TRBJ2-7; 12 positions agree with TRBD1. TRBV23-1 is an ORF, with its function uncertain. J lost 1 base, V lost 4 bases, and 5 bases had no gene match. The CDR3 has 16 amino acids. The CDR3 protein is CASSRGTGGASYEQYF. CDR3 sequence (DNA): TGCGCCAGCAGTCGAGGGACAGGGGGCGCTTCCTACGAGCAGTACTTC.

The genes are TRBV5-1 and TRBJ2-1, with TRBD2 matching 14 bases. The CDR3 totals 16 residues. Germline CDR1 and CDR2: SGHRS and YFSETQ. V was clipped by 4 bases and J by 8 bases; unmatched bases: 8. CDR3 in amino acids: CASSGGTSGSGDEQFF. The CDR3 DNA sequence: TGCGCCAGCAGCGGGGGGACTAGCGGGAGTGGGGATGAGCAGTTCTTC.

The chain carries TRBV27 and TRBJ2-7, with 10 bases fitting TRBD1. The V gene's germline CDR1 is MNHEY and CDR2 SMNVEV (reference sequence). Trimming cost V 5 bases and J 4 bases; bases outside gene matches: 17. This CDR3 spans 18 amino acids. CDR3 amino acids: CASSPTAGQGFYRYEQYF. CDR3 DNA sequence: TGTGCCAGCAGTCCCACAGCGGGACAGGGGTTCTATAGGTACGAGCAGTACTTC.

The J gene is TRBJ2-5, the V gene TRBV6-6; 9 nucleotides agree with TRBD2. This CDR3 region has 17 residues. Trimming took 5 bases from V and 5 from J; bases not matched to a gene: 15. Germline V gene lookup returns CDR1 MNHNY and CDR2 SVGAGI (reference sequence). The CDR3 is CASSPSWAGGLLETQYF. Here the CDR3 DNA reads TGTGCCAGCAGTCCCTCTTGGGCGGGGGGGCTACTTGAGACCCAGTACTTC.

The rearrangement links TRBV5-1 to TRBJ1-2; 7 bases align to TRBD1. The junction had 1 base not matched to a gene; V was cut back by 0 bases and J by 2 bases. CDR1 SGHRS and CDR2 YFSETQ come from the germline V gene. The CDR3 extends over 14 amino acids. CDR3 amino acids: CASSLEQGNYGYTF. In DNA, the CDR3 is TGCGCCAGCAGCTTGGAACAGGGGAACTATGGCTACACCTTC.

J is TRBJ2-3 and V is TRBV9; possible D gene TRBD1, 5 bases. The CDR3 runs 17 residues. CDR1 and CDR2 (germline): SGDLS, YYNGEE. V gave up 4 bases and J gave up 8 bases, with 26 bases separating them. The CDR3: CASSPSAGPMSKGTQYF. CDR3 sequence (DNA): TGTGCCAGCAGCCCCTCGGCAGGGCCGATGTCGAAGGGTACGCAGTATTTT.

The chain couples TRBV10-3 to TRBJ2-2; TRBD2 matches 16 bases. Trimming cost V 7 bases and J 4 bases; bases outside gene matches: 6. This CDR3 spans 17 amino acids. Germline loops: CDR1 ENHRY, CDR2 SYGVKD. DNA of the CDR3: TGTGCCATCAAAGGGACTAGCGGGGGGGCTGGCACCGGGGAGCTGTTTTTT. Amino acids: CAIKGTSGGAGTGELFF.

V gene TRBV10-3 combines with J gene TRBJ2-5, with D unresolved. Germline V gene lookup returns CDR1 ENHRY and CDR2 SYGVKD. Trimming shortened V by 6 bases and J by 5 bases, and 16 bases separated the two germline ends. The length of the CDR3 is 14 residues. CDR3 in DNA: TGTGCCATCAGCGAATCGACCACCGGGGAGACCCAGTACTTC. This gives the protein CAISESTTGETQYF.

V usage is TRBV20-1 and J usage is TRBJ2-5; D ambiguous. With 3 bases removed from V and 5 bases from J, the gap between germline ends came to 19 bases. The CDR3 extends over 15 amino acids. The V gene's germline CDR1 is DFQATT and CDR2 SNEGSKA (reference sequence). The CDR3 here is CSASPPPGSRETQYF. The CDR3 DNA is TGCAGTGCTAGTCCGCCACCAGGCAGTCGGGAGACCCAGTACTTC.

The chain couples TRBV6-5 to TRBJ1-5; D is possibly TRBD1 (6 bases). Germline V gene sequence: CDR1 MNHEY, CDR2 SVGAGI. This CDR3 has 15 residues. The germline V and J ends were trimmed by 6 bases and 5 bases, with 17 bases remaining between them. Written as DNA, the CDR3 is TGTGCCAGCAGCGTCTCCGGGACAAGGGATCAGCCCCAGCATTTT. It translates to CASSVSGTRDQPQHF.

This rearrangement joins TRBV7-9 to TRBJ2-2, with 9 bases lining up with TRBD2. The CDR3 runs 16 residues. V dropped 5 bases and J dropped 1; count of bases not matched to a gene: 5. From germline, CDR1 is SEHNR and CDR2 FQNEAQ (reference sequence). The CDR3 protein is CASSLRAGGNTGELFF. The CDR3 DNA reads TGTGCCAGCAGCCTTAGAGCGGGGGGGAACACCGGGGAGCTGTTTTTT.

The chain recombines TRBV19 with TRBJ2-5; TRBD2 agrees at 13 bases. V shed 7 bases, J shed 2 bases, and the junction held 10 bases outside the gene matches. Germline-derived CDR1 and CDR2 are LNHDA and SQIVND (reference sequence). The CDR3 has 17 amino acids. The CDR3 coding sequence is TGTGCCAGTACCCGGACTAGCGGGGGTCTTACACAAGAGACCCAGTACTTC. Residues: CASTRTSGGLTQETQYF.

The genes are TRBV4-3 and TRBJ1-4, with TRBD1 matching over 7 bases. The CDR3 contains 16 residues. CDR1 and CDR2 (germline): LGHNA, YSLEER. Losses at the gene ends were 2 bases for V and 4 bases for J; bases not matched to a gene: 7. The CDR3 reads CASSQNPGQFNEKLFF. CDR3 DNA: TGCGCCAGCAGCCAAAACCCGGGACAGTTTAATGAAAAACTGTTTTTT.

The gene calls are TRBV19 and TRBJ2-7; the D gene is possibly TRBD2 (5 bases). The germline CDR1 and CDR2 sequences are LNHDA and SQIVND (reference sequence). Trimming shortened V by 4 bases and J by 3 bases, and 13 bases separated the two germline ends. The CDR3 sequence is 14 residues long. CDR3 bases: TGTGCCAGTAGTAGTGAGAGGGTTGGCTACGAGCAGTACTTC. The encoded protein is CASSSERVGYEQYF.

The V call is TRBV7-6, the J call TRBJ1-4, with a tentative D call TRBD1 (6 bases). Germline CDR1 reads SGHVS; CDR2 reads FNYEAQ. This CDR3 has 15 residues. The V and J ends lost 4 bases and 8 bases respectively, with 17 bases between them. CDR3: CASSSRGGAGEKLFF. The CDR3 DNA sequence: TGTGCCAGCAGCTCAAGGGGGGGCGCGGGGGAAAAACTGTTTTTT.

The chain recombines TRBV7-9 with TRBJ2-3, with TRBD2 as a possible D gene (7 bases). Germline V gives CDR1 SEHNR, CDR2 FQNEAQ (reference sequence). This CDR3 has 15 amino acids. The ends were cut back, 5 bases at V and 6 bases at J, with 18 bases in the middle. For the CDR3, the DNA is TGTGCCAGCAGCCAAATCGCGGGCGGGGGCGATACGCAGTATTTT. Protein: CASSQIAGGGDTQYF. The full variable domain, rest sourced from reference TRBV7-9 and TRBJ2-3, is DTGVSQNPRHKITKRGQNVTFRCDPISEHNRLYWYRQTLGQGPEFLTYFQNEAQLEKSRLLSDRFSAERPKGSFSTLEIQRTEQGDSAMYLCASSQIAGGGDTQYFGPGTRLTVL.